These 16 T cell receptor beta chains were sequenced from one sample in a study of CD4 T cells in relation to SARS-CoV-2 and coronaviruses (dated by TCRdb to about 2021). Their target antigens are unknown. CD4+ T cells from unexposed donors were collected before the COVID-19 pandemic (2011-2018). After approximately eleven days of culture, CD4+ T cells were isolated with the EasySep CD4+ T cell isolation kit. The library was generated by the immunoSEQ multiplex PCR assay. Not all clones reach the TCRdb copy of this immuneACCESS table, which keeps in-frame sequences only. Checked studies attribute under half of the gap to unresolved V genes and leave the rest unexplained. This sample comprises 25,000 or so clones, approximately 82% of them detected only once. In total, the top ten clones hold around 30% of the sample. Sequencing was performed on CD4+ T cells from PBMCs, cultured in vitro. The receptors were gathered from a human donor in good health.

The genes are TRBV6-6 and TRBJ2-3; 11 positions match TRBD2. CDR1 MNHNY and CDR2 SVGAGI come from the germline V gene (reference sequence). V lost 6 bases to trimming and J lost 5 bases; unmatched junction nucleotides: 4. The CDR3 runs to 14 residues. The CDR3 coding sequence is TGTGCCAGCAGCCTTGGGACTAGCGGAGATACGCAGTATTTT. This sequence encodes CASSLGTSGDTQYF.

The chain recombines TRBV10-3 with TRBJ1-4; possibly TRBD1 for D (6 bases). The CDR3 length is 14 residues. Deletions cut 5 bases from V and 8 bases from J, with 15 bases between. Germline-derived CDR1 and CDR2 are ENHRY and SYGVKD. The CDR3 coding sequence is TGTGCCATCAGTCCGGGACACGGAAGCGAAAAACTGTTTTTT. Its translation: CAISPGHGSEKLFF.

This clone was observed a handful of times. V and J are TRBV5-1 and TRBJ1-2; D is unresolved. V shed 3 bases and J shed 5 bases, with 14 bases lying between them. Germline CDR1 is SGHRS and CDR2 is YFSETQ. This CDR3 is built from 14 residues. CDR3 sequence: CASSSGPSVYGYTF. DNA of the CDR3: TGCGCCAGCAGCTCCGGGCCGTCTGTGTATGGCTACACCTTC.

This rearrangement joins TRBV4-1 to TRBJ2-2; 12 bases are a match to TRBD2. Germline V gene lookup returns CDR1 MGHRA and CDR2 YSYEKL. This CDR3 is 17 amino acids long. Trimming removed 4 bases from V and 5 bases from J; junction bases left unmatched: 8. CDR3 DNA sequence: TGCGCCAGCAGCCTTTCACTAGCGGGAGGATTGACCGGGGAGCTGTTTTTT. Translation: CASSLSLAGGLTGELFF.

This CDR3 reads CASSQDGLTTGELFF. The CDR3 DNA sequence: TGTGCCAGCAGCCAAGATGGGTTGACTACCGGGGAGCTGTTTTTT. This sequence joins TRBV3-1 (or the pseudogene TRBV3-2) and TRBJ2-2; D not resolved. The CDR3 sequence is 15 residues long. Germline V lookup: CDR1 LGHDT, CDR2 YNNKEL (reference sequence). V was clipped by 0 bases and J by 5 bases, with 10 bases between them.

The CDR3: CASSLEGGYEQYF. The CDR3 coding sequence is TGTGCCAGCAGCTTGGAGGGAGGCTACGAGCAGTACTTC. The V and J genes are TRBV5-4 and TRBJ2-7, with D perhaps TRBD2 (6 bases). The V and J ends lost 0 bases and 3 bases respectively, with 7 bases between them. CDR1 SGHNT and CDR2 YYREEE come from the germline V gene (reference sequence). The CDR3 extends over 13 amino acids.

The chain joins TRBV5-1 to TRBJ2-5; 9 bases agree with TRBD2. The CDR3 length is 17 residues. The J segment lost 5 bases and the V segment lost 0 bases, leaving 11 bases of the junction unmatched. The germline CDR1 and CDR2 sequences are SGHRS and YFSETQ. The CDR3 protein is CASSLEAGGPLSETQYF. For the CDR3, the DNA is TGCGCCAGCAGCTTGGAGGCGGGAGGGCCGTTGAGTGAGACCCAGTACTTC.

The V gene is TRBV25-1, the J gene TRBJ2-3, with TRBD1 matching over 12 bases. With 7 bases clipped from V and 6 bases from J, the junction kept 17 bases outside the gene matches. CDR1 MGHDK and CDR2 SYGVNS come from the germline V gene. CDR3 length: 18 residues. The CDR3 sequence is CASTEVPGQGAVADTQYF. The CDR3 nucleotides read TGTGCCAGCACCGAGGTTCCGGGACAGGGGGCGGTTGCGGATACGCAGTATTTT.

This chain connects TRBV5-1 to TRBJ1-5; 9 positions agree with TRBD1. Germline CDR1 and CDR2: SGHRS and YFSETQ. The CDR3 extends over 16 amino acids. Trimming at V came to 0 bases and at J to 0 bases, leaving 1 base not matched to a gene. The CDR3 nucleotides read TGCGCCAGCAGCTTGGGGGACAGGGATAGCAATCAGCCCCAGCATTTT. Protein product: CASSLGDRDSNQPQHF.

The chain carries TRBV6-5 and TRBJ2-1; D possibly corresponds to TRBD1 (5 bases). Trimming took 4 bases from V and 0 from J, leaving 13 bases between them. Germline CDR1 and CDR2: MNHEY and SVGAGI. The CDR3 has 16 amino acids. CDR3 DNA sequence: TGTGCCAGCAGTTCCCCAGGGCTAGGCTCCTACAATGAGCAGTTCTTC. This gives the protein CASSSPGLGSYNEQFF.

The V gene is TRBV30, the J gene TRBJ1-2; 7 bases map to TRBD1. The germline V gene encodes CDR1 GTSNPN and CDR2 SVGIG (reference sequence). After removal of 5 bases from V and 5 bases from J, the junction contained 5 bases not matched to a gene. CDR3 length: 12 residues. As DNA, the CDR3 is TGTGCCTGGTCGACAGGGTTGTATGGCTACACCTTC. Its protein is CAWSTGLYGYTF.

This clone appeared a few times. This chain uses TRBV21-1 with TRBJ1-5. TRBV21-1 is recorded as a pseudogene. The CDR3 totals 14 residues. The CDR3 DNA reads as TGTGCCAGCAGCAAACGTCAACCGAATCAGCCCCAGCATTTT. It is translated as CASSKRQPNQPQHF.

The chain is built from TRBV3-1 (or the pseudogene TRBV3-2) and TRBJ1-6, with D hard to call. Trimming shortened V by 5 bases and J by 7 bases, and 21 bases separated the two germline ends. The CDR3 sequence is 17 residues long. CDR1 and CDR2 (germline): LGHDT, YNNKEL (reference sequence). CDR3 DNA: TGTGCCAGCAGCAAAAGTCCCCTCGGGGTCAGCAATTCACCCCTCCACTTT. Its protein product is CASSKSPLGVSNSPLHF.

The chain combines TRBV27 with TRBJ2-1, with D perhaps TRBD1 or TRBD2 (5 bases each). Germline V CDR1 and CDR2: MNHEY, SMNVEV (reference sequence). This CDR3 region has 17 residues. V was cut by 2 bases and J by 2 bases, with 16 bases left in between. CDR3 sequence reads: CASSLEGPSEPYNEQFF. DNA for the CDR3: TGTGCCAGCAGTTTAGAGGGACCCAGCGAACCCTACAATGAGCAGTTCTTC.

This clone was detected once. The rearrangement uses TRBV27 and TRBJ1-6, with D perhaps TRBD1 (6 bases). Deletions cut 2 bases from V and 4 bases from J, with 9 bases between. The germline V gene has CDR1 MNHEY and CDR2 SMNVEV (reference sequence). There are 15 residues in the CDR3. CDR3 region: CASSLPRGYNSPLHF. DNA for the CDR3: TGTGCCAGCAGTTTACCCAGGGGATATAATTCACCCCTCCACTTT.

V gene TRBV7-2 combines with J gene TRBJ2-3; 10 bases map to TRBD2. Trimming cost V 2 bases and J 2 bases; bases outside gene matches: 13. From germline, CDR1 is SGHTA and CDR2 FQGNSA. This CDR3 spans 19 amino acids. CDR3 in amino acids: CASSLLRASGRGVTDTQYF. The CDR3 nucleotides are TGTGCCAGCAGCTTATTGAGGGCGAGCGGGAGGGGGGTCACAGATACGCAGTATTTT.